Below are 13 T cell receptor beta chains sequenced from a single sample in a study of cytomegalovirus exposure and HLA in healthy donors. In the PCR, 60 Vbeta and 13 Jbeta primers were used. Assay used: immunoSEQ multiplex PCR; TCRdb lists only in-frame clones, some missing. Of 150,000 to 200,000 clones in the sample, about 79% were seen once. Sequenced material: PBMCs. The receptors here all came from a man aged 35 to 55 in good health and CMV-seropositive.

This clone was seen just once. This sequence joins TRBV21-1 and TRBJ1-1. TRBV21-1 corresponds to a pseudogene. CDR3 length: 13 amino acids. CDR3 amino acids: CASSFPSVPEAFF. DNA of the CDR3: TGTGCCAGCAGCTTTCCTTCCGTTCCTGAAGCTTTCTTT.

The chain joins TRBV5-6 to TRBJ2-5; possible D gene TRBD2, 5 bases. CDR1 is SGHDT, CDR2 YYEEEE, per germline. The CDR3 totals 16 residues. V was trimmed by 1 base and J by 2 bases, leaving 15 bases between them. The CDR3 reads CASSLYRGGFQETQYF. In DNA form, the CDR3 reads TGTGCCAGCAGCTTGTACCGTGGCGGGTTTCAAGAGACCCAGTACTTC.

The rearrangement joins TRBV25-1 to TRBJ1-5; TRBD1 matches at 9 bases. This CDR3 comprises 15 residues. CDR1 is MGHDK, CDR2 SYGVNS, per germline. V shed 9 bases, J shed 3 bases, and the junction held 9 bases outside the gene matches. The DNA for the CDR3 is TGTGCCAGGTCCAAACAGGGGGCCGACAATCAGCCCCAGCATTTT. Translated: CARSKQGADNQPQHF.

J is TRBJ1-5 and V is TRBV7-9; 7 bases align to TRBD1. CDR3 length: 14 amino acids. The germline CDR1 and CDR2 sequences are SEHNR and FQNEAQ (reference sequence). J lost 5 bases, V lost 5 bases, and 6 bases had no gene match. CDR3 sequence reads: CASSHRDSHQPQHF. The CDR3 DNA is TGTGCCAGCAGCCACCGGGACAGTCATCAGCCCCAGCATTTT.

V is TRBV9 and J is TRBJ2-3, with 7 bases aligning to TRBD2. The CDR3 extends over 16 amino acids. With V trimmed by 2 bases and J by 0 bases, 6 bases remained unmatched. Germline V CDR1 and CDR2: SGDLS, YYNGEE. The CDR3 reads CASSVSGPASTDTQYF. The CDR3 DNA is TGTGCCAGCAGCGTTAGCGGGCCGGCTAGCACAGATACGCAGTATTTT. Combining the CDR3 with reference TRBV9 and TRBJ2-3 gives the whole variable domain DSGVTQTPKHLITATGQRVTLRCSPRSGDLSVYWYQQSLDQGLQFLIQYYNGEERAKGNILERFSAQQFPDLHSELNLSSLELGDSALYFCASSVSGPASTDTQYFGPGTRLTVL.

The chain uses TRBV28 and TRBJ2-2; D perhaps matches TRBD1 (5 bases). Deletions cut 4 bases from V and 8 bases from J, with 17 bases between. Germline V CDR1 and CDR2: MDHEN, SYDVKM. The CDR3 is 15 amino acids. The CDR3 sequence: CASSSQDTGGGELFF. CDR3 DNA: TGTGCCAGCAGTTCCCAGGACACCGGTGGTGGGGAGCTGTTTTTT.

This clone was recorded only once. V gene TRBV28 combines with J gene TRBJ2-1; TRBD1 aligns across 11 bases. Trimming removed 7 bases from V and 7 bases from J; junction bases left unmatched: 12. Germline V CDR1 and CDR2: MDHEN, SYDVKM. The CDR3 consists of 16 residues. DNA for the CDR3: TGTGCCAGCATATCAACCGGGACAGGGGGGGGAAATGAGCAGTTCTTC. Translating gives CASISTGTGGGNEQFF.

V is TRBV4-2 and J is TRBJ2-1, with 10 bases matching TRBD2. Per the germline V gene, CDR1 is LGHNA and CDR2 is YNFKEQ. The CDR3 loop spans 16 amino acids. The ends lost 0 bases at V and 8 bases at J; junction bases unmatched: 7. CDR3 region: CASSQDRASGSHEQFF. For the CDR3, the DNA is TGTGCCAGCAGCCAAGATCGCGCTAGCGGGAGTCATGAGCAGTTCTTC.

This clone was recorded a few times. The chain has TRBV7-6 and TRBJ1-1; tentatively, D is TRBD1 (5 bases). With 5 bases removed from V and 1 base from J, the gap between germline ends came to 8 bases. There are 13 residues in the CDR3. Germline V gene sequence: CDR1 SGHVS, CDR2 FNYEAQ. CDR3 coding DNA: TGTGCCAGCAGCAACACAGGGAACACTGAAGCTTTCTTT. This sequence encodes CASSNTGNTEAFF.

This clone has only one observation. The J gene is TRBJ1-3, the V gene TRBV6-6; possible D gene TRBD1, 5 bases. The CDR3 covers 15 residues. Germline CDR1 and CDR2: MNHNY and SVGAGI (reference sequence). V lost 2 bases to trimming and J lost 2 bases, with 10 bases between them. The CDR3 spells CASSYTAGPGNTIYF. In nucleotides, the CDR3 is TGTGCCAGCAGTTACACGGCAGGGCCTGGAAACACCATATATTTT.

The sample holds one count of this clone. This chain connects TRBV5-1 to TRBJ2-5, with 8 bases aligning to TRBD1. The DNA matches TRBJ2-7 better at its end, which makes the J call doubtful. Germline V gene sequence: CDR1 SGHRS, CDR2 YFSETQ. CDR3 length: 15 amino acids. The CDR3 bases are TGCGCCAGCTCCCCAGGCGGACAGGGTGCCTACGAGCAGTACTTC. Translating gives CASSPGGQGAYEQYF.

The CDR3 coding sequence is TGTGCTAGTGGTTGGGGACAGTCCTCTCAGCCCCAGCATTTT. Translating gives CASGWGQSSQPQHF. V gene TRBV12-5 combines with J gene TRBJ1-5; 7 bases fit TRBD1. This CDR3 is 14 amino acids long. The germline gives CDR1 LGHNT, CDR2 FRNRAP. The V segment lost 4 bases and the J segment 6 bases; nucleotides outside the gene matches: 6.

The chain is built from TRBV9 and TRBJ1-1; D gene unclear. Germline V CDR1 and CDR2: SGDLS, YYNGEE. This CDR3 is 14 amino acids long. Trimming removed 0 bases at V and 3 bases at J, with 9 bases between. CDR3 residues: CASSVVAGDTEAFF. CDR3 in DNA: TGTGCCAGCAGCGTAGTTGCGGGAGACACTGAAGCTTTCTTT.